This T cell receptor beta chain emerged from a study of shared clonotypes between healthy human individuals. Whole-study findings and limits: Naive CD4 clonotypes overlapped across a handful of donors at about 5%. Non-shared clonotypes had lower generation probabilities than clonotypes shared by all four sorted-subset donors.

Sequenced by immunoSEQ multiplex PCR; TCRdb stores in-frame clones only, minus some. Of some 980,000 clones detected, roughly 72% appear once; the ten largest clones hold nearly 1.5%. The CDR3 runs to 12 residues. The ends were cut back, 0 bases at V and 8 bases at J, with 9 bases in the middle. The germline gives CDR1 SGHRS, CDR2 YFSETQ. This clone came up a few times. The antigen is undetermined. Nashville, Tennessee was home to all donors, who were Caucasian adults. Sequences were obtained from memory CD4+ T cells sorted from blood. Specified subset: CD45RA-negative fraction. This TCR derives from a man aged 18-30 years in good health. V gene TRBV5-1 combines with J gene TRBJ2-7, with unresolved D. The CDR3 sequence: CASSLETAQQYF. The DNA of the CDR3 is TGCGCCAGCAGCTTGGAGACCGCGCAGCAGTACTTC.